This T cell receptor beta chain was obtained from a study of cytotoxic CD8 clonotypes in ibrutinib-treated CLL. Findings and caveats of the study: Clonality rose at ibrutinib response and fell back toward baseline at progression.

This CDR3 comprises 16 residues. V was trimmed by 0 bases and J by 0 bases, leaving 9 bases between them. The V gene's germline CDR1 is SGHRS and CDR2 YFSETQ. TCRdb keeps only in-frame clones here, not all; method: immunoSEQ multiplex PCR. The data show around 140,000 clones, roughly 88% seen once. Of note for this clone: The antigen is unknown.

This chain links TRBV5-1 with TRBJ1-4; D is possibly TRBD1 (5 bases). The sample here was PBMCs, taken after 24 months of ibrutinib treatment. The sequence derives from a human donor with chronic lymphocytic leukemia. Here the CDR3 DNA reads TGCGCCAGCAGCTTGGCGGGGGATCCAACTAATGAAAAACTGTTTTTT. Protein sequence: CASSLAGDPTNEKLFF.